This section outlines one T cell receptor (beta chain) sequence together with its context. The target of this receptor is not known. One base away there is no much larger clone; base qualities are not given. Trimming costs V 0 bases and J 4 bases, and their ends lie 6 bases apart. The CDR3 runs 13 residues from the cysteine to the phenylalanine. Only the CDR3 DNA stays, 39 bases, in frame from base 1. The CDR1 and CDR2 encoded by the germline V gene are LGHNA and YSLEER. This sample is part of a study of technical replicates of blood from a handful of donors (dated by TCRdb to about 2017). The library was generated by the immunoSEQ multiplex PCR assay. TCRdb carries this immuneACCESS record with in-frame sequences only. Its versions omit some clonotypes, under half of them owing to an unresolved V gene in the studies checked, with the rest unexplained. The sample profile shows 45,000 to 50,000 clones; approximately 90% of them were found once. Under 4% of the sample lies in the top ten.

The sequence joins TRBV4-3 to TRBJ2-5; no D gene call is confident. Sequenced material: PBMCs. The sequence was obtained from a human donor in good health. Some clones in this sample may be carry-over from other donors' samples. In nucleotides, the sequence is TGCGCCAGCAGCCAAGATCTCTCAGAGACCCAGTACTTC. Its protein reads: CASSQDLSETQYF.